This TCR beta chain was documented in a study of T-cell reconstitution after alpha-beta-depleted transplantation in children (TCRdb year 2016). In terms of the full investigation: Using TCR repertoire profiling, the study followed T-cell immune reconstitution in a quantitative way in children after TCRalphabeta/CD19-depleted allogeneic hematopoietic cell transplantation.

The full study reports these points: In some patients, high TCRbeta diversity at day 60 was attributed to recipient T cells and intrathymic progenitors that had survived conditioning. Over subsequent months, a decline in hyperexpanded clone frequencies was noted, and after one year, T-cell counts and TCRbeta diversity were mostly ascribed to newly produced T cells. The apparently early recovery of alphabetaT-cell counts about two months after transplant reportedly depended on only several hundred rapidly expanded clones that came from non-depleted graft cells.

This clonotype was counted at least ten times. The antigen it recognizes is unknown. One base away there is no much larger clone; base qualities are not given. The library was obtained by PCR. These reads were obtained on an Illumina HiSeq 2500. To normalize quantification of the TCRbeta repertoire, the TCR libraries were built with molecular barcoding that relied on unique molecular identifiers. TCRdb applied fastp at Q25 and MiXCR to the public reads, then kept only in-frame beta chains. Rows are combined by CDR3 protein, so each entry shows the most common genes and DNA. This sample lists a few hundred thousand distinct CDR3 sequences; around a tenth were detected once. The ten largest clonotypes hold about 20% of the sample. The sample's treatment or condition, from its label and the paper: allogeneic hematopoietic cell transplantation with graft depleted of TCRalphabeta T cells and CD19 B cells. The transplant recipients were children given TCRalphabeta/CD19-depleted allogeneic hematopoietic cell grafts.

For CDR1 and CDR2, the germline V gene lists SGHRS and YFSETQ. V was cut back by 2 bases and J by 0 bases, leaving a gap of 9 bases between them. The CDR3 holds 15 amino acids from the cysteine to the phenylalanine. CDR3 DNA is the only sequence kept; it has 45 bases, read in frame from the first base. The V and J segments used are TRBV5-1 and TRBJ2-1; TRBD2 might be the D gene, on 6 matching bases. The TCR was taken from a male patient between 2 and 10 years old who had a stem cell transplant for chronic granulomatous disease, so the T cells may come from the graft donor. The starting material was peripheral blood, obtained 180 days after TCRalphabeta/CD19-depleted stem cell transplant. The CDR3 protein is CASSFGRGSYNEQFF. The DNA sequence is TGCGCCAGCAGCTTCGGGCGGGGCTCCTACAATGAGCAGTTCTTC.